The present entry profiles one T cell receptor beta chain with its context. Its recognized antigen is unknown. Per-base quality was not reported, and no clone a single base away is much larger than it. The sequencer was an Illumina NovaSeq 6000. Using 5'RACE with constant-segment primers, TCRalpha and TCRbeta cDNA libraries were constructed, with sample barcodes and unique molecular identifiers added in the process. Trizol reagent was used to extract RNA from every sample. Library amplification was performed in two PCR steps, and a second sample barcode and Illumina TruSeq adapters were introduced in the second step. The libraries were sequenced on an Illumina NovaSeq using 2 x 150 bp paired-end reads. The original methods were these. With migec v1.2.7, reads were demultiplexed and then collapsed into UMI-guided consensus sequences. Using mixcr v2.1.11, UMI consensuses were aligned to TRA and TRB V and J templates and then assembled into clonotypes. Clonotypes were classified as expanded or contracted when called significant by both edgeR and NoisET, with noise models trained on biological replicates. For edgeR calls, the thresholds were a false discovery rate-adjusted p below 0.01 and a log2 fold-change of 1. As an exploratory analysis of dynamics, PCA with hierarchical clustering was applied to max-normalized trajectories of the 1000 most abundant clonotypes. Separately sequenced CD4+ and CD8+ repertoires were used to assign the CD4 or CD8 phenotype of responding clones. TCRdb trimmed public reads at Q25 via fastp, called clones via MiXCR and kept in-frame beta chains. Records with the same CDR3 protein are collapsed into one entry carrying the most frequent genes and DNA. These V and J calls rely on TCRdb rather than the paper's analysis. This sample gives 150,000 to 200,000 distinct CDR3 sequences in total; roughly 31% of them show up just once. Approximately 12% of the sample is taken by the ten largest.

These data belong to a study of T-cell memory formation after mild COVID-19 (TCRdb year 2021). Some background on the complete study: TCR sequence clusters from the two donors were found to be largely donor specific. In two donors, T-cell clones that expanded and contracted after mild COVID-19 were tracked by sequencing TCRalpha and TCRbeta repertoires over time. The cohort was made up of two young adult volunteers, one female and one male, who were previously healthy.

Here is what the overall study found, with its caveats: Clones contracting from day 15 to 85 had balanced CD4/CD8 phenotypes, while a second wave expanding from day 15 to 37 was biased towards CD4+. Only a couple of mild cases were covered by the study, and larger cohorts that include severe cases with pre-infection samples were considered necessary. Some responding clones were detected in pre-infection memory, suggesting pre-existing cross-reactive memory T cells joined the SARS-CoV-2 response. SARS-CoV-2 specificity was not confirmed for the second-wave clones peaking on day 37. Contracting CD4+ clones turned up mainly in the CM and EM memory subsets, whereas EMRA was where CD8+ clones were enriched.

CDR1 and CDR2, per the germline V gene, are SGHRS and YFSETQ. V was cut back by 0 bases and J by 4 bases, leaving a gap of 11 bases between them. From the cysteine up to the phenylalanine, the CDR3 has a length of 15 residues. Of the read, only the CDR3 DNA is kept; its 45 bases are in frame from base 1. Ficoll-Paque density gradient centrifugation was used to isolate PBMCs. The sequence joins TRBV5-1 to TRBJ2-1, and the D gene may be TRBD1, 5 bases matching. This TCR came from an adult woman who had mild COVID-19 (a few samples of this study predate the infection). The sample titles of this study are shuffled in the database, so cell type and time point are left out; the donor was told from shared clones. The specimen was PBMCs or a T cell subset sorted from them (not recorded which). The nucleotides read TGCGCCAGCAGCTTGGCCATGGCAGGGTACAATGAGCAGTTCTTC. Its protein reads: CASSLAMAGYNEQFF.